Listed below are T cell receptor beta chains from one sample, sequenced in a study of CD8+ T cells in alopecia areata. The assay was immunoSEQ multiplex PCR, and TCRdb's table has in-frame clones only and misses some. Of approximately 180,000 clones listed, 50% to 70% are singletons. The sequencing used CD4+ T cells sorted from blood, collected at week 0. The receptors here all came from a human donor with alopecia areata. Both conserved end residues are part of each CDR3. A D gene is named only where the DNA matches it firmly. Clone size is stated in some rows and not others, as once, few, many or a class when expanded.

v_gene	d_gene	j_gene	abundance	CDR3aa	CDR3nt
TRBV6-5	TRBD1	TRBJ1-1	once	CASSRQGGTEAFF	TGTGCCAGCAGTCGACAGGGGGGAACTGAAGCTTTCTTT
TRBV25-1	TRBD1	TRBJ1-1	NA	CASSESTGLVAFF	TGTGCCAGCAGTGAATCGACAGGGTTGGTAGCTTTCTTT
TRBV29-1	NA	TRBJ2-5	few	CSFGQGETQYF	NA
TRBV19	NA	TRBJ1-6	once	CASLHPGPNSPLHF	TGTGCCAGTCTCCATCCGGGACCTAATTCACCCCTCCACTTT
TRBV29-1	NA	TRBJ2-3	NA	CSVVAYSSTDTQYF	TGCAGCGTTGTGGCTTATTCTAGCACAGATACGCAGTATTTT
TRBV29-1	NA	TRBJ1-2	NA	CSVGGTGYGYTF	TGCAGCGTTGGGGGGACGGGCTATGGCTACACCTTC
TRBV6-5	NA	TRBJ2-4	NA	CASSRRDGNIQYF	TGTGCCAGCAGCCGCAGGGACGGAAACATTCAGTACTTC
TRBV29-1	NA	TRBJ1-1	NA	CSVDGPGNTEAFF	TGCAGCGTTGACGGGCCCGGCAACACTGAAGCTTTCTTT
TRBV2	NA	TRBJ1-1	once	CATAGEARSEAFF	TGTGCCACCGCAGGGGAGGCTAGGTCTGAAGCTTTCTTT
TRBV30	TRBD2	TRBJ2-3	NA	CAWSGGGVRTDTQYF	TGTGCCTGGAGCGGGGGGGGCGTACGCACAGATACGCAGTATTTT
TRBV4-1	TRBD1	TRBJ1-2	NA	CASSQDEGADTYGYTF	TGCGCCAGCAGCCAAGACGAGGGGGCAGATACTTATGGCTACACCTTC
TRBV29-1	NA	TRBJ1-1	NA	CSVVLGKGTEAFF	TGCAGCGTTGTCCTGGGGAAAGGAACTGAAGCTTTCTTT
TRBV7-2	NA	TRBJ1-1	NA	CASSLESNTEAFF	TGTGCCAGCAGCTTAGAGTCGAACACTGAAGCTTTCTTT